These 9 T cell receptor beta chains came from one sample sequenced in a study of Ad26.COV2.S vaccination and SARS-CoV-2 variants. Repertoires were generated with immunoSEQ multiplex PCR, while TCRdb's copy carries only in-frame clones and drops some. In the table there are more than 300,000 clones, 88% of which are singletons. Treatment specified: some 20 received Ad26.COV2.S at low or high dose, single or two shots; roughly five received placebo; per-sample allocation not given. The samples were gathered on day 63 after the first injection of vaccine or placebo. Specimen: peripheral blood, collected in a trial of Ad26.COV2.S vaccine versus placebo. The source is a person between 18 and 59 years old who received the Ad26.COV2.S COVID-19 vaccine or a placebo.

For the CDR3, the DNA is TGTGCCAGCAGTGAATCAGGGAGTTGGTTAGGCTACACCTTC. Protein: CASSESGSWLGYTF. The chain employs TRBV6-1 and TRBJ1-2; D possibly corresponds to TRBD1 (5 bases). Germline assignment: CDR1 MNHNS and CDR2 SASEGT. Trimming took 2 bases from V and 8 from J, leaving 15 bases between them. The CDR3 consists of 14 residues.

The CDR3 sequence: CASSLAGAGTGELFF. The CDR3 coding sequence is TGTGCCAGCAGCTTAGCGGGAGCGGGCACCGGGGAGCTGTTTTTT. The chain uses TRBV7-2 and TRBJ2-2, with TRBD2 as a possible D gene (6 bases). CDR3 size: 15 residues. V dropped 0 bases and J dropped 4 bases, with 9 bases sitting between them. The germline V gene has CDR1 SGHTA and CDR2 FQGNSA.

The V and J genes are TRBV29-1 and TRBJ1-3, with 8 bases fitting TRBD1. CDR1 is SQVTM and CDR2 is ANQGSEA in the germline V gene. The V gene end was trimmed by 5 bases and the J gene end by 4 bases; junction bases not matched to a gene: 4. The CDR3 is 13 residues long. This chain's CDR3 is CSVSGTGGNTIYF. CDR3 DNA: TGCAGCGTTTCCGGGACAGGAGGAAACACCATATATTTT.

The CDR3 nucleotides are TGTGCCAGTAGTATGGGGACAGATACGCAGTATTTT. Amino acids: CASSMGTDTQYF. This chain links TRBV19 with TRBJ2-3; D gene unclear. Germline loops: CDR1 LNHDA, CDR2 SQIVND (reference sequence). This CDR3 region has 12 residues. The V and J ends lost 3 bases and 3 bases respectively, with 4 bases between them.

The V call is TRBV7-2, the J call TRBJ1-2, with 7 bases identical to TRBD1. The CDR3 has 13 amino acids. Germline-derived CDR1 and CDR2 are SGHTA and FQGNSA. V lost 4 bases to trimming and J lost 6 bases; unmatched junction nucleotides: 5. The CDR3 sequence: CASSSQGIDGYTF. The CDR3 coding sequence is TGTGCCAGCAGCTCACAGGGGATAGATGGCTACACCTTC. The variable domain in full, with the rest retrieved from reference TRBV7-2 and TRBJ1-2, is GAGVSQSPSNKVTEKGKDVELRCDPISGHTALYWYRQSLGQGLEFLIYFQGNSAPDKSGLPSDRFSAERTGGSVSTLTIQRTQQEDSAVYLCASSSQGIDGYTFGSGTRLTVV.

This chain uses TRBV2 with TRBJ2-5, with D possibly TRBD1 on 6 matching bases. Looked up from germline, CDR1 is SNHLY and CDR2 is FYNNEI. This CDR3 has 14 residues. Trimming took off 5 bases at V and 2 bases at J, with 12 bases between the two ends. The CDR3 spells CASSRNRDQETQYF. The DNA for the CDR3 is TGTGCCAGCAGTCGGAACAGGGATCAAGAGACCCAGTACTTC.

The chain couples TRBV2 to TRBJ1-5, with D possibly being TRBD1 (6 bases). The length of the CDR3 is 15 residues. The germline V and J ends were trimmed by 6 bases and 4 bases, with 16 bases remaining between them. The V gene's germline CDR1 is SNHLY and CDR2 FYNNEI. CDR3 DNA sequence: TGTGCCAGCAGCTCCCTAAGGGGGGCTAATCAGCCCCAGCATTTT. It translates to CASSSLRGANQPQHF.

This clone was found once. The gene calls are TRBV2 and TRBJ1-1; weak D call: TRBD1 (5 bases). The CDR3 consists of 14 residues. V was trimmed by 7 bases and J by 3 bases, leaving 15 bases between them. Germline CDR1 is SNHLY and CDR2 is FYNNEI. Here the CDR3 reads CASMNRSLYTEAFF. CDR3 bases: TGTGCCAGCATGAACAGGAGCCTCTACACTGAAGCTTTCTTT.

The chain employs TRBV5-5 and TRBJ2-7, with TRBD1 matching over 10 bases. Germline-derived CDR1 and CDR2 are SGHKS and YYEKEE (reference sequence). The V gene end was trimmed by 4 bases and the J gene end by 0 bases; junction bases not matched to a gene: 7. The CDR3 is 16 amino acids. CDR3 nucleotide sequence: TGTGCCAGCAGCCCCACCCGGACAGGGGGCTCCTACGAGCAGTACTTC. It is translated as CASSPTRTGGSYEQYF.